A single sample gave rise to the 26 T cell receptor beta chains below, sequenced in a study of cytomegalovirus exposure and HLA in healthy donors. It was with 60 Vbeta and 13 Jbeta primers that the PCR ran. Assay: immunoSEQ multiplex PCR; the TCRdb copy retains only in-frame clones and omits some. The repertoire holds roughly 150,000 clones, roughly a tenth seen once, with 1.8% in the top ten. Sample: PBMCs. Receptors were obtained from a male donor in good health and CMV-seronegative.

The rearrangement joins TRBV4-2 to TRBJ2-2; D might be TRBD1 (5 bases). The CDR3 contains 16 residues. Trimming took 1 base from V and 0 from J, leaving 9 bases between them. CDR1 is LGHNA, CDR2 YNFKEQ, per germline. The CDR3: CASSQGRRANTGELFF. CDR3 DNA: TGTGCCAGCAGCCAAGGTCGCAGGGCGAACACCGGGGAGCTGTTTTTT.

The CDR3 DNA follows: TGTGCCAGCGGGTCCCGGGATTCTAATTCACCCCTCCACTTT. This sequence encodes CASGSRDSNSPLHF. The chain couples TRBV5-4 to TRBJ1-6, with D unclear. The CDR3 is 14 amino acids. Germline CDR1 is SGHNT and CDR2 is YYREEE (reference sequence). The ends were cut back, 7 bases at V and 6 bases at J, with 14 bases in the middle.

The V gene is TRBV7-2, the J gene TRBJ2-7, with a possible D match to TRBD2 (6 bases). The CDR3 has 13 amino acids. V lost 4 bases, J lost 3 bases, and 10 bases lay in between. Germline V CDR1 and CDR2: SGHTA, FQGNSA. The DNA of the CDR3 is TGTGCCAGCAGCTCCCTCGGGGGCTACGAGCAGTACTTC. Translated, it gives CASSSLGGYEQYF.

V and J are TRBV9 and TRBJ2-2; 8 bases line up with TRBD1. The CDR3 covers 18 residues. The V segment lost 3 bases and the J segment 0 bases; nucleotides outside the gene matches: 10. Germline CDR1 reads SGDLS; CDR2 reads YYNGEE. The CDR3 is CASSERLRTGTNTGELFF. In nucleotides, the CDR3 is TGTGCCAGCAGCGAGAGGCTCCGGACAGGGACGAACACCGGGGAGCTGTTTTTT.

This clone showed up just a few times. The chain employs TRBV7-2 and TRBJ1-1, with D maybe TRBD1 (6 bases). Per the germline V gene, CDR1 is SGHTA and CDR2 is FQGNSA. The CDR3 consists of 15 residues. Trimming took off 5 bases at V and 1 base at J, with 14 bases between the two ends. CDR3 sequence reads: CASSPMGTPNTEAFF. CDR3 nucleotides: TGTGCCAGCAGCCCTATGGGGACACCGAACACTGAAGCTTTCTTT.

Worth noting for this clone: Other nucleotide sequences in the sample specify the same CDR3. The gene calls are TRBV5-4 and TRBJ2-5; the D gene is possibly TRBD1 (5 bases). Germline V gene sequence: CDR1 SGHNT, CDR2 YYREEE (reference sequence). Between the trimmed V and J ends, which lost 0 bases and 1 base, there was a span of 7 bases. The length of the CDR3 is 14 residues. The CDR3 DNA reads as TGTGCCAGCAGCTTGGGTCAGGGCCAAGAGACCCAGTACTTC. This codes for CASSLGQGQETQYF.

CDR3 sequence (DNA): TGTGCCAGCAGCTATACAGGGGCATCCTACAATGAGCAGTTCTTC. Amino acid sequence: CASSYTGASYNEQFF. V usage is TRBV7-9 and J usage is TRBJ2-1; TRBD1 aligns across 7 bases. CDR1 SEHNR and CDR2 FQNEAQ come from the germline V gene (reference sequence). The CDR3 has 15 residues. Losses at the gene ends were 4 bases for V and 1 base for J; bases not matched to a gene: 4.

This clone has more than one count but fewer than ten. The genes are TRBV7-2 and TRBJ2-7; TRBD2 matches at 10 bases. Trimming at V came to 3 bases and at J to 3 bases, leaving 8 bases not matched to a gene. The CDR3 loop spans 16 amino acids. Looked up from germline, CDR1 is SGHTA and CDR2 is FQGNSA. Here the CDR3 reads CASSFPSGSLGYEQYF. The CDR3 DNA is TGTGCCAGCAGCTTCCCTAGCGGGAGTTTGGGCTACGAGCAGTACTTC.

Only a few counts were recorded for this clone. This chain connects TRBV11-2 to TRBJ1-1; D might be TRBD1 (5 bases). The CDR3 sequence is 14 residues long. The V end was cut by 1 base, the J end by 7 bases, with 13 bases between. Germline V gives CDR1 SGHAT, CDR2 FQNNGV. CDR3 amino acids: CASSLVRTRSEAFF. In DNA form, the CDR3 reads TGTGCCAGCAGCTTAGTGCGGACACGAAGTGAAGCTTTCTTT. Using reference TRBV11-2 and TRBJ1-1 for the parts outside the CDR3, the full variable domain is EAGVAQSPRYKIIEKRQSVAFWCNPISGHATLYWYQQILGQGPKLLIQFQNNGVVDDSQLPKDRFSAERLKGVDSTLKIQPAKLEDSAVYLCASSLVRTRSEAFFGQGTRLTVV.

The chain uses TRBV9 and TRBJ1-3; no firm D call. The germline V and J ends were trimmed by 0 bases and 5 bases, with 9 bases remaining between them. This CDR3 comprises 14 residues. CDR1 SGDLS and CDR2 YYNGEE come from the germline V gene. CDR3 in DNA: TGTGCCAGCAGCGTAGACGGTTTGCGAAACACCATATATTTT. It is translated as CASSVDGLRNTIYF.

The V gene is TRBV5-6, the J gene TRBJ2-3; D unresolved. The CDR3 totals 12 residues. V was shortened by 2 bases and J by 3 bases, with 4 bases between the two germline ends. CDR1 and CDR2 (germline): SGHDT, YYEEEE. The CDR3 sequence is CASSLQTDTQYF. For the CDR3, the DNA is TGTGCCAGCAGCTTACAGACAGATACGCAGTATTTT. The full variable domain, completed using reference TRBV5-6 and TRBJ2-3, is DAGVTQSPTHLIKTRGQQVTLRCSPKSGHDTVSWYQQALGQGPQFIFQYYEEEERQRGNFPDRFSGHQFPNYSSELNVNALLLGDSALYLCASSLQTDTQYFGPGTRLTVL.

The chain has TRBV6-5 and TRBJ2-3, with 10 bases lining up with TRBD1. This CDR3 has 15 residues. J gave up 3 bases and V 4 bases, and 4 bases lay outside the gene matches. Germline V lookup: CDR1 MNHEY, CDR2 SVGAGI. The CDR3 sequence: CASSSRQGATDTQYF. In nucleotides, the CDR3 is TGTGCCAGCAGTTCACGACAGGGGGCAACAGATACGCAGTATTTT.

This clone was seen more than once but under ten times. The rearrangement uses TRBV9 and TRBJ1-3; the match to TRBD1 covers 7 bases. With 0 bases clipped from V and 4 bases from J, the junction kept 7 bases outside the gene matches. The germline CDR1 and CDR2 sequences are SGDLS and YYNGEE. The CDR3 is 16 residues long. In DNA, the CDR3 is TGTGCCAGCAGCGTAGAGGGAATGACAGGGGGAAACACCATATATTTT. Protein: CASSVEGMTGGNTIYF.

The V and J genes are TRBV19 and TRBJ1-2; 7 bases agree with TRBD1. There are 12 residues in the CDR3. Germline CDR1 LNHDA, CDR2 SQIVND (reference sequence). The V gene end was trimmed by 6 bases and the J gene end by 7 bases; junction bases not matched to a gene: 5. CDR3 amino acids: CASSRTGGGYTF. CDR3 nucleotide sequence: TGTGCCAGTAGCAGGACAGGAGGTGGCTACACCTTC.

Details on this clone: The same CDR3 can be traced to other DNA sequences in this sample. J is TRBJ1-2 and V is TRBV9; 7 bases fit TRBD1. V lost 0 bases to trimming and J lost 0 bases; unmatched junction nucleotides: 2. The germline V gene encodes CDR1 SGDLS and CDR2 YYNGEE. There are 15 residues in the CDR3. The CDR3 nucleotides read TGTGCCAGCAGCGTAGGGCAGGGGGCTAACTATGGCTACACCTTC. It specifies CASSVGQGANYGYTF.

This clone showed up just a few times. The chain recombines TRBV4-1 with TRBJ2-5, with 9 positions matching TRBD2. After removal of 0 bases from V and 5 bases from J, the junction contained 10 bases not matched to a gene. The CDR3 spans 17 residues. The germline V gene has CDR1 MGHRA and CDR2 YSYEKL. In DNA, the CDR3 is TGCGCCAGCAGCCAAGAGGCTAGCGGGGTTGTGCCCGAGACCCAGTACTTC. Its protein product is CASSQEASGVVPETQYF.

In this sample, this clone turned up a few times. CDR3 sequence reads: CASSEVTSGSRDEQYF. Written as DNA, the CDR3 is TGTGCCAGCAGTGAGGTGACTAGCGGGAGCCGCGACGAGCAGTACTTC. The chain couples TRBV25-1 to TRBJ2-7; 12 nucleotides align to TRBD2. This CDR3 is built from 16 residues. Per the germline V gene, CDR1 is MGHDK and CDR2 is SYGVNS. Trimming removed 3 bases from V and 5 bases from J; junction bases left unmatched: 8.

The chain is built from TRBV5-4 and TRBJ2-5; TRBD2 matches at 12 bases. CDR1 is SGHNT and CDR2 is YYREEE in the germline V gene (reference sequence). The CDR3 is 16 amino acids. J lost 4 bases, V lost 6 bases, and 10 bases had no gene match. The CDR3 DNA reads as TGTGCCAGCAACCCATCGCCGGGACTAGCGGGAGAGACCCAGTACTTC. As protein: CASNPSPGLAGETQYF.

The rearrangement joins TRBV14 to TRBJ1-4; 10 bases agree with TRBD1. The V segment lost 3 bases and the J segment 7 bases; nucleotides outside the gene matches: 2. The germline V gene has CDR1 SGHDN and CDR2 FVKESK. This CDR3 is 14 amino acids long. The CDR3 DNA sequence: TGTGCCAGCAGCCACCGGGACAGGGGTGAAAAACTGTTTTTT. Translated, it gives CASSHRDRGEKLFF.

In this sample, this clone turned up many times. The rearrangement links TRBV28 to TRBJ1-4; no clear D gene. Trimming took off 4 bases at V and 0 bases at J, with 6 bases between the two ends. The germline CDR1 and CDR2 sequences are MDHEN and SYDVKM. There are 14 residues in the CDR3. CDR3 coding DNA: TGTGCCAGCAGTTGGGCGTCAACTAATGAAAAACTGTTTTTT. Its translation: CASSWASTNEKLFF.

The V gene is TRBV7-8, the J gene TRBJ1-1; D may be TRBD1 (6 bases). V shed 3 bases and J shed 4 bases, with 9 bases lying between them. Per germline, CDR1 SGHVS and CDR2 FQNEAQ. The CDR3 spans 13 residues. The DNA of the CDR3 is TGTGCCAGCAGCTTTCGAGGGGGCACTGAAGCTTTCTTT. Residues: CASSFRGGTEAFF.

The chain employs TRBV9 and TRBJ1-5; 7 bases are a match to TRBD1. This CDR3 has 14 amino acids. Germline V CDR1 and CDR2: SGDLS, YYNGEE. After removal of 7 bases from V and 7 bases from J, the junction contained 11 bases not matched to a gene. CDR3 protein: CASGGQVGGQPQHF. In nucleotides, the CDR3 is TGTGCCAGCGGAGGACAGGTCGGAGGCCAGCCCCAGCATTTT.

This clone turned up a few times. This chain links TRBV5-1 with TRBJ2-3; D is possibly TRBD2 (6 bases). Trimming took off 0 bases at V and 4 bases at J, with 12 bases between the two ends. The germline CDR1 and CDR2 sequences are SGHRS and YFSETQ. CDR3 length: 15 amino acids. The CDR3 reads CASSLEAGFSDTQYF. The CDR3 nucleotides read TGCGCCAGCAGCTTGGAGGCGGGATTTTCAGATACGCAGTATTTT.

This clone occurred a few times. No conserved phenylalanine or tryptophan ends this CDR3, so it is likely a read error. The chain recombines TRBV4-3 with TRBJ2-3; 7 bases are shared with TRBD2. The V and J ends lost 0 bases and 1 base, in that order; junction bases with no gene match: 10. The CDR3 is 18 residues long. Germline V gene sequence: CDR1 LGHNA, CDR2 YSLEER. CDR3 region: CASSQDRLEAGRTDTQYL. The CDR3 DNA reads as TGCGCCAGCAGCCAAGATCGACTTGAAGCGGGACGCACAGATACGCAGTATTTG.

This chain links TRBV21-1 with TRBJ2-5; TRBD1, as called in the table, went unchecked against the DNA. TRBV21-1 is a listed pseudogene. The CDR3 is 15 residues long. The CDR3 bases are TGTGCCAGCAGCGCACAGGGGGCGCGAAGAGAGACCCAGTACTTC. Its translation is CASSAQGARRETQYF.

The sample holds a few counts of this clone. The J gene is TRBJ1-1, the V gene TRBV7-6; D may be TRBD1 (5 bases). V lost 4 bases and J 0 bases, leaving 6 bases between the germline ends. Looked up from germline, CDR1 is SGHVS and CDR2 is FNYEAQ. The CDR3 is 13 residues long. In DNA, the CDR3 is TGTGCCAGCAGCTCAGGGATGAACACTGAAGCTTTCTTT. This codes for CASSSGMNTEAFF.